Listed below are T cell receptor beta chains from one sample, sequenced in a study of T cell responses to AZD1222 COVID-19 vaccine. The table came from immunoSEQ multiplex PCR; TCRdb's copy has only in-frame clones and leaves some out. The table records about 73,000 clones, approximately 89% of them present only once. Sequenced here: peripheral blood, sampled on day 0 of AZD1222 vaccination. The receptors stem from an adult in good health. Both conserved end residues are part of each CDR3.

V: TRBV11-3
J: TRBJ2-5
CDR3: CASSEGWGSETQYF

V: TRBV13
J: TRBJ1-1
CDR3: CASTPRVQAGLVAFF

V: TRBV14
J: TRBJ2-7
CDR3: CASSQDLPGSSYEQYF

V: TRBV29-1
J: TRBJ2-5
CDR3: CSVRRGELQETQYF

V: TRBV29-1
J: TRBJ1-2
CDR3: CSLWTGGAGGYTF

V: TRBV15
J: TRBJ1-1
CDR3: CATSDLDTNTEAFF

V: TRBV7-8
J: TRBJ2-1
CDR3: CASSLLSGHINEQFF

V: TRBV7-3
J: TRBJ2-2
CDR3: CASSVGTGLTGELFF

V: TRBV3-1/TRBV3-2
J: TRBJ2-7
CDR3: CASSCAPTLPYEQYF

V: TRBV28
J: TRBJ2-3
CDR3: CASSLTGWGDTQYF

V: TRBV7-4
J: TRBJ1-6
CDR3: CASSLVGTPLHF

V: TRBV5-1
J: TRBJ2-7
CDR3: CASSASGSSYEQYF

V: TRBV19
J: TRBJ2-3
CDR3: CASSRGVDGPSTDTQYF

V: TRBV28
J: TRBJ2-7
CDR3: CASSPTRDASPYEQYF

V: TRBV5-1
J: TRBJ2-7
CDR3: CASSWDYSYEQYF

V: TRBV5-1
J: TRBJ1-2
CDR3: CASSITGRGTGTSNYGYTF

V: TRBV6-2/TRBV6-3
J: TRBJ2-7
CDR3: CASSTTSGASYEQYF

V: TRBV29-1
J: TRBJ1-1
CDR3: CSVWGQANTEAFF

V: TRBV5-4
J: TRBJ2-2
CDR3: CASSSGLAGNTGELFF

V: TRBV5-1
J: TRBJ2-1
CDR3: CASSPAREQFF

V: TRBV7-2
J: TRBJ2-3
CDR3: CASSPQRGGSTDTQYF

V: TRBV11-2
J: TRBJ2-5
CDR3: CASSLETQYF

V: TRBV5-5
J: TRBJ2-7
CDR3: CASSLASGQGPDIIYEQYF

V: TRBV6-5
J: TRBJ1-2
CDR3: CASSYSVGTGNGYTF

V: TRBV5-5
J: TRBJ1-1
CDR3: CASSQYRVNTEAFF

V: TRBV7-9
J: TRBJ2-3
CDR3: CASSPQTGGQTDTQYF

V: TRBV3-1/TRBV3-2
J: TRBJ2-2
CDR3: CASSRQGARTGELFF

V: TRBV5-1
J: TRBJ2-1
CDR3: CASSSGGKGAKSYNEQFF

V: TRBV27
J: TRBJ2-7
CDR3: CASRGTGGAPYEQYF

V: TRBV2
J: TRBJ2-7
CDR3: CASCRDRGLAYEQYF

V: TRBV27
J: TRBJ2-2
CDR3: CASRSRRDTGELFF

V: TRBV5-1
J: TRBJ2-7
CDR3: CASSSGLQTPYEQYF

V: TRBV3-1/TRBV3-2
J: TRBJ1-4
CDR3: CASSQANRKEDSGNEKLFF

V: TRBV7-2
J: TRBJ1-5
CDR3: CASSPRTGGSNQPQHF

V: TRBV6-5
J: TRBJ1-1
CDR3: CASSYSGRDPKDAFF

V: TRBV28
J: TRBJ1-5
CDR3: CASSLGRNGQPQHF

V: TRBV28
J: TRBJ2-1
CDR3: CASSFGAGLGNEQFF

V: TRBV5-1
J: TRBJ2-7
CDR3: CASSLDFGSDEQYF

V: TRBV27
J: TRBJ2-7
CDR3: CASSLVGPPYEQYF

V: TRBV30
J: TRBJ1-2
CDR3: CAWMGDRAVPGYTF

V: TRBV30
J: TRBJ2-3
CDR3: CAWSRGGQKITDTQYF